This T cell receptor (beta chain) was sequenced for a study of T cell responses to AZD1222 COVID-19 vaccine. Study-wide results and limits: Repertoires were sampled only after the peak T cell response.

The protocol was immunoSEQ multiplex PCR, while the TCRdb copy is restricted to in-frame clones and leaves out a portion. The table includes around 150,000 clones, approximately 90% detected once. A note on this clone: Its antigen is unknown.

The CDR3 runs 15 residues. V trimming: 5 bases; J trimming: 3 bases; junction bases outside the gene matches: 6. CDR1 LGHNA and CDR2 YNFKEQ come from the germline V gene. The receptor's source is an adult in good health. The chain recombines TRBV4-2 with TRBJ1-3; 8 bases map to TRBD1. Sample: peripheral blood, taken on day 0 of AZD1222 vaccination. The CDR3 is CASSGQGASGNTIYF. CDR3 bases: TGTGCCAGCAGCGGTCAGGGGGCTAGTGGAAACACCATATATTTT.